Shown below are 12 T cell receptor beta chains from a single sample sequenced in a study of cytomegalovirus exposure and HLA in healthy donors. The PCR was carried out with 60 Vbeta primers and 13 Jbeta primers. Assay used: immunoSEQ multiplex PCR; TCRdb lists only in-frame clones, some missing. The sample has about 98,000 clones; roughly 77% are singletons. The sample comprised PBMCs. These receptors were collected from a man aged 35-49 years in good health and CMV-seronegative.

The J gene is TRBJ2-3, the V gene TRBV6-5; TRBD2 matches at 8 bases. Germline V CDR1 and CDR2: MNHEY, SVGAGI. V shed 7 bases and J 0 bases; nucleotides not matched to a gene: 6. The CDR3 consists of 15 residues. The CDR3 sequence is CASKPGLGSTDTQYF. The DNA of the CDR3 is TGTGCCAGCAAACCGGGACTAGGAAGCACAGATACGCAGTATTTT.

This chain connects TRBV19 to TRBJ1-2, with D perhaps matching TRBD1 (6 bases). The CDR3 is 13 amino acids. V lost 5 bases to trimming and J lost 9 bases, with 16 bases between them. In germline, CDR1 is LNHDA, CDR2 SQIVND (reference sequence). The CDR3 spells CASSPYLRGRYTF. DNA of the CDR3: TGTGCCAGTAGTCCCTACCTCAGGGGCCGCTACACCTTC.

This chain's CDR3 is CASSVEQVGDEQYF. The CDR3 DNA follows: TGTGCCAGCAGTGTGGAACAGGTAGGGGATGAGCAGTACTTC. This chain joins TRBV2 and TRBJ2-7; D perhaps matches TRBD1 (5 bases). V lost 4 bases to trimming and J lost 7 bases, with 17 bases between them. The CDR3 has 14 amino acids. Germline CDR1 and CDR2: SNHLY and FYNNEI.

J is TRBJ1-2 and V is TRBV2; 7 bases line up with TRBD1. The length of the CDR3 is 13 residues. V shed 8 bases, J shed 4 bases, and the junction held 7 bases outside the gene matches. In germline, CDR1 is SNHLY, CDR2 FYNNEI. The CDR3 nucleotides are TGTGCCAGCCGGGACAGCCCTTCCTATGGCTACACCTTC. Protein: CASRDSPSYGYTF. Full variable domain (remainder filled in from reference TRBV2 and TRBJ1-2): EPEVTQTPSHQVTQMGQEVILRCVPISNHLYFYWYRQILGQKVEFLVSFYNNEISEKSEIFDDQFSVERPDGSNFTLKIRSTKLEDSAMYFCASRDSPSYGYTFGSGTRLTVV.

The chain couples TRBV19 to TRBJ2-2; D call uncertain. V was cut by 6 bases and J by 1 base, with 9 bases left in between. The CDR3 length is 14 residues. CDR1 is LNHDA and CDR2 is SQIVND in the germline V gene (reference sequence). CDR3 amino acids: CASRYELNTGELFF. The DNA of the CDR3 is TGTGCCAGTAGATACGAACTGAACACCGGGGAGCTGTTTTTT.

The V gene is TRBV5-1, the J gene TRBJ2-5, with 12 positions matching TRBD2. V gave up 3 bases and J gave up 1 base; unmatched junction bases: 4. The length of the CDR3 is 16 residues. Germline values: CDR1 SGHRS, CDR2 YFSETQ. This chain's CDR3 is CASSSGTSGPQETQYF. CDR3 sequence (DNA): TGCGCCAGCAGCTCCGGGACTAGCGGGCCCCAAGAGACCCAGTACTTC. Combining the CDR3 with reference TRBV5-1 and TRBJ2-5 gives the whole variable domain KAGVTQTPRYLIKTRGQQVTLSCSPISGHRSVSWYQQTPGQGLQFLFEYFSETQRNKGNFPGRFSGRQFSNSRSEMNVSTLELGDSALYLCASSSGTSGPQETQYFGPGTRLLVL.

The chain links TRBV10-1 to TRBJ1-2; TRBD1 is a possible D gene (5 bases). The V gene's germline CDR1 is WNHNN and CDR2 SYGVQD (reference sequence). V gave up 8 bases and J gave up 4 bases, with 14 bases separating them. The CDR3 sequence is 13 residues long. CDR3 protein: CASSQDITYGYTF. CDR3 nucleotides: TGCGCCAGCTCTCAGGACATAACCTATGGCTACACCTTC.

This chain links TRBV5-5 with TRBJ1-5; D remains ambiguous. This CDR3 comprises 15 residues. The ends were cut back, 2 bases at V and 6 bases at J, with 15 bases in the middle. CDR1 is SGHKS, CDR2 YYEKEE, per germline (reference sequence). The CDR3 bases are TGTGCCAGCAGCTTTTATTCCGGAGGGCTTCAGCCCCAGCATTTT. It is translated as CASSFYSGGLQPQHF.

The chain is built from TRBV5-1 and TRBJ1-4; D uncertain. With 4 bases removed from V and 6 bases from J, the gap between germline ends came to 16 bases. The CDR3 loop spans 15 amino acids. Germline CDR1 reads SGHRS; CDR2 reads YFSETQ. The CDR3 loop reads CASSRSDSADEKLFF. CDR3 in DNA: TGCGCCAGCAGCCGATCAGACTCAGCAGATGAAAAACTGTTTTTT.

This clone has more than one count but fewer than ten. CDR3 in amino acids: CASSQEGIGGQGGIQYF. In DNA form, the CDR3 reads TGTGCCAGCAGCCAAGAAGGTATAGGTGGGCAGGGTGGCATTCAGTACTTC. The genes are TRBV4-2 and TRBJ2-4; D might be TRBD1 (5 bases). CDR1 is LGHNA and CDR2 is YNFKEQ in the germline V gene. The length of the CDR3 is 17 residues. Trimming pared 0 bases from V and 9 bases from J, leaving 21 bases between.

V usage is TRBV20-1 and J usage is TRBJ1-2; D call uncertain. V was shortened by 5 bases and J by 5 bases, with 6 bases between the two germline ends. CDR3 length equals 10 residues. CDR1 DFQATT and CDR2 SNEGSKA come from the germline V gene (reference sequence). The CDR3 coding sequence is TGCAGTGCTCTCCCTTATGGCTACACCTTC. Translating it yields CSALPYGYTF.

The V gene is TRBV5-4, the J gene TRBJ2-3, with 13 bases that match TRBD2. The J segment lost 2 bases and the V segment lost 4 bases, leaving 7 bases of the junction unmatched. The CDR3 is made up of 17 amino acids. Per germline, CDR1 SGHNT and CDR2 YYREEE (reference sequence). In DNA form, the CDR3 reads TGTGCCAGCAGCGCTGGACTAGCGGGGGCCTCCACAGATACGCAGTATTTT. This encodes CASSAGLAGASTDTQYF.